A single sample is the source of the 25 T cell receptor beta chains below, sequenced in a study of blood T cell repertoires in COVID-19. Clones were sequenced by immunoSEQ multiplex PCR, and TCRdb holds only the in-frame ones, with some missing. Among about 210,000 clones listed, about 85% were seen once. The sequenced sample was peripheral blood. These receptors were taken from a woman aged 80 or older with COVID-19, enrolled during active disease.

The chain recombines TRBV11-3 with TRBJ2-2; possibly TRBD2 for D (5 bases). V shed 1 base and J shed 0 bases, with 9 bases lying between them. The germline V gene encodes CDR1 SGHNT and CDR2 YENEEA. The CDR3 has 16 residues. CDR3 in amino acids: CASSLVPGTNTGELFF. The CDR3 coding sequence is TGTGCCAGCAGCTTAGTACCGGGGACGAACACCGGGGAGCTGTTTTTT.

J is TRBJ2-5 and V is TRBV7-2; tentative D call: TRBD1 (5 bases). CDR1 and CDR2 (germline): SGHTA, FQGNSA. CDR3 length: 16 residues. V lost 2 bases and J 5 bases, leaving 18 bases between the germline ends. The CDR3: CASSLYAAGRMETQYF. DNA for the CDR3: TGTGCCAGCAGCTTATATGCGGCAGGGCGGATGGAGACCCAGTACTTC.

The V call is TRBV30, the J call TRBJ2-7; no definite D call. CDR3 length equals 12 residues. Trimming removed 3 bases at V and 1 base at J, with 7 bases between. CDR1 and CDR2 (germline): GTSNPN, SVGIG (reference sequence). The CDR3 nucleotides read TGTGCCTGGAGGGGCCTTTCCTACGAGCAGTACTTC. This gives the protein CAWRGLSYEQYF.

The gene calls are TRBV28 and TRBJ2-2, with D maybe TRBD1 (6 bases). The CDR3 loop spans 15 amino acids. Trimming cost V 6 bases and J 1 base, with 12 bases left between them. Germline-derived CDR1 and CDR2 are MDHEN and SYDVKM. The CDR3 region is CASSSGTLNTGELFF. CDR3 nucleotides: TGTGCCAGCAGCTCCGGGACATTGAACACCGGGGAGCTGTTTTTT.

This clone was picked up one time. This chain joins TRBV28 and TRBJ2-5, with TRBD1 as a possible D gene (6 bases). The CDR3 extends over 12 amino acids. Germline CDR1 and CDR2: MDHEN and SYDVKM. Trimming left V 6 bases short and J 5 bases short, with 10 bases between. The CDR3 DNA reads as TGTGCCAGCAGAGGGACATTGGAGACCCAGTACTTC. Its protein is CASRGTLETQYF.

In nucleotides, the CDR3 is TGTGCCAGTAGTCCGACAGGGGGCGTGCTAGACGAGCAGTACTTC. This gives the protein CASSPTGGVLDEQYF. This chain joins TRBV19 and TRBJ2-7; 10 positions match TRBD1. The trim removed 5 bases at V and 5 bases at J, leaving 9 bases unmatched. Germline CDR1 reads LNHDA; CDR2 reads SQIVND (reference sequence). This CDR3 comprises 15 residues.

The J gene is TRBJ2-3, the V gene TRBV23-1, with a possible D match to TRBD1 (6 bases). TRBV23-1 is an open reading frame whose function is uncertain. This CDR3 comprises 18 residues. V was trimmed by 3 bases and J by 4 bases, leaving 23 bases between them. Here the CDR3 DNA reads TGCGCCAGCAGTCATCAGGGATCAGGGGATAACAGGGCAGATACGCAGTATTTT. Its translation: CASSHQGSGDNRADTQYF.

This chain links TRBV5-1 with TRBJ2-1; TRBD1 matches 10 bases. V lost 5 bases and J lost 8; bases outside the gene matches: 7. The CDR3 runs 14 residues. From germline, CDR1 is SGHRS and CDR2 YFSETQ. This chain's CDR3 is CASSPTGGYDEQFF. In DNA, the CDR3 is TGCGCCAGCAGTCCGACAGGGGGCTATGATGAGCAGTTCTTC.

Written as DNA, the CDR3 is TGTGCCTGGAGCGGTCGACAGGCCCCGCAGCCCCAGCATTTT. Amino acids: CAWSGRQAPQPQHF. The chain links TRBV30 to TRBJ1-5; tentative D call: TRBD1 (6 bases). CDR3 length equals 14 residues. Germline assignment: CDR1 GTSNPN and CDR2 SVGIG (reference sequence). Trimming pared 3 bases from V and 7 bases from J, leaving 16 bases between.

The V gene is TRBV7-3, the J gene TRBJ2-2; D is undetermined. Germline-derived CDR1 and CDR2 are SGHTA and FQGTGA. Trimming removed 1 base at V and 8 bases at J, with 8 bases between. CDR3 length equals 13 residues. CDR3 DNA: TGTGCCAGCAGCTTAAACAAAGTAGGGGAGCTGTTTTTT. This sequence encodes CASSLNKVGELFF.

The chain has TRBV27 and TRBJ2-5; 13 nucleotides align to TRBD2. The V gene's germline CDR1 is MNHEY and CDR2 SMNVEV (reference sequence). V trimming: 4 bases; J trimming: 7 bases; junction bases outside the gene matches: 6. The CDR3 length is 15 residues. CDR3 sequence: CASSSTSGGLLTQYF. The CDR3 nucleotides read TGTGCCAGCAGTTCGACTAGCGGGGGGCTACTGACCCAGTACTTC.

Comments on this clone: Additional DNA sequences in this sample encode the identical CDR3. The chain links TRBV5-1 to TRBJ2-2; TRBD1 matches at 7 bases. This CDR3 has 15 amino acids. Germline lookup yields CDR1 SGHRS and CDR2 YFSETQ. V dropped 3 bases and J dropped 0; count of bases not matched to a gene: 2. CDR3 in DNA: TGCGCCAGCAGCTCGGGACAGTCGAACACCGGGGAGCTGTTTTTT. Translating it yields CASSSGQSNTGELFF.

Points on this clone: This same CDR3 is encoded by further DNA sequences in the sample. CDR3 sequence reads: CASSLTGNTEAFF. CDR3 coding DNA: TGCGCCAGCAGCTTGACAGGGAACACTGAAGCTTTCTTT. The J gene is TRBJ1-1, the V gene TRBV5-1; D is perhaps TRBD1 (5 bases). This CDR3 spans 13 amino acids. Trimming removed 1 base at V and 1 base at J, with 5 bases between. Germline loops: CDR1 SGHRS, CDR2 YFSETQ. Drawing the rest from reference TRBV5-1 and TRBJ1-1, the complete variable domain is KAGVTQTPRYLIKTRGQQVTLSCSPISGHRSVSWYQQTPGQGLQFLFEYFSETQRNKGNFPGRFSGRQFSNSRSEMNVSTLELGDSALYLCASSLTGNTEAFFGQGTRLTVV.

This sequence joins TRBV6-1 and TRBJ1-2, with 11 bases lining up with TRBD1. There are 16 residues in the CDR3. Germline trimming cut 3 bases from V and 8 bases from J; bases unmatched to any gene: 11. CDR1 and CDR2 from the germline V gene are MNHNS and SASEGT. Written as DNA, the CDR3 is TGTGCCAGCAGTGAGTCTGGACAGGGGGCCCGCAGGGGCTACACCTTC. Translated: CASSESGQGARRGYTF.

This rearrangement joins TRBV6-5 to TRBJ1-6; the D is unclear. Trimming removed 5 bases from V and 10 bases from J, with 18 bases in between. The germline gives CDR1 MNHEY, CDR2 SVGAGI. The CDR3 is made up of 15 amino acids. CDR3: CASSLQKTWRSPLHF. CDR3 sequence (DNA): TGTGCCAGCAGTCTACAAAAAACTTGGAGATCACCCCTCCACTTT.

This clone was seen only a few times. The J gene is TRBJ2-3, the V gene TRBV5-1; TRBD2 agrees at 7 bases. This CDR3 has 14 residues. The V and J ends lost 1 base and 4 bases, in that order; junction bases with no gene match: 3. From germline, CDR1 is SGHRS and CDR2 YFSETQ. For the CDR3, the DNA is TGCGCCAGCAGCTTGTCTCGGGGGGCAGATACGCAGTATTTT. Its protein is CASSLSRGADTQYF.

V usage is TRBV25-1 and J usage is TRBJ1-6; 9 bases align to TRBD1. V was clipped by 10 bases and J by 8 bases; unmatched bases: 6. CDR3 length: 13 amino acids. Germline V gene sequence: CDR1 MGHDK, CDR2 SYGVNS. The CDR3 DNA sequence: TGTGCCACCGAGGGACAGGGCTATTCACCCCTCCACTTT. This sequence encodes CATEGQGYSPLHF. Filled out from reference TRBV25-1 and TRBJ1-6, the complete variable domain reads EADIYQTPRYLVIGTGKKITLECSQTMGHDKMYWYQQDPGMELHLIHYSYGVNSTEKGDLSSESTVSRIRTEHFPLTLESARPSHTSQYLCATEGQGYSPLHFGNGTRLTVT.

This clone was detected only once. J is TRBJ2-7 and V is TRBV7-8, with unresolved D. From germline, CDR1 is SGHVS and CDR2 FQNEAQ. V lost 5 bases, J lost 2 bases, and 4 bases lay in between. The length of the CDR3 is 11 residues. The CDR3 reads CASSLTYEQYV. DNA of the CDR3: TGTGCCAGCAGCCTAACCTACGAGCAGTACGTC.

CDR3 protein: CASSQTGNGIGYTF. In DNA, the CDR3 is TGTGCCAGCAGCCAGACAGGGAACGGGATTGGCTACACCTTC. This sequence joins TRBV7-2 and TRBJ1-2; 7 bases agree with TRBD1. Germline CDR1 SGHTA, CDR2 FQGNSA. This CDR3 comprises 14 residues. V dropped 5 bases and J dropped 7; count of bases not matched to a gene: 10.

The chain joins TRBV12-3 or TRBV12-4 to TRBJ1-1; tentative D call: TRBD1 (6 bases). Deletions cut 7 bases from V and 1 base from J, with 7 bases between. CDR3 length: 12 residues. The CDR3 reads CASTRGNTEAFF. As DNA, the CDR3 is TGTGCCAGCACCAGGGGGAACACTGAAGCTTTCTTT.

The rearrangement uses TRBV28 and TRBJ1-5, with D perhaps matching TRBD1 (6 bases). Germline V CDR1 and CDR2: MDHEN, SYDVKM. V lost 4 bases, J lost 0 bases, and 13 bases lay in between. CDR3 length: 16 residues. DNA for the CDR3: TGTGCCAGCAGTTCGACAGGAATGTATAGCAATCAGCCCCAGCATTTT. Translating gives CASSSTGMYSNQPQHF.

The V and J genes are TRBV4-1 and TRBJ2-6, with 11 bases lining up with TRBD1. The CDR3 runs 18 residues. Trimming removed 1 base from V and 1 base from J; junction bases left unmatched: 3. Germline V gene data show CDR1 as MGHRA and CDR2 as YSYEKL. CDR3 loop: CASSQGGTGGSGANVLTF. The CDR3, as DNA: TGCGCCAGCAGCCAAGGTGGGACAGGGGGTTCTGGGGCCAACGTCCTGACTTTC.

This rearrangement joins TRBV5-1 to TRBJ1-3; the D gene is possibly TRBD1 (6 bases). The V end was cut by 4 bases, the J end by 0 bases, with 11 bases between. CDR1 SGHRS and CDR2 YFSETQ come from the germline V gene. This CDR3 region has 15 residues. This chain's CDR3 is CASSTQGTSGNTIYF. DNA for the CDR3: TGCGCCAGCAGCACACAGGGAACCTCTGGAAACACCATATATTTT.

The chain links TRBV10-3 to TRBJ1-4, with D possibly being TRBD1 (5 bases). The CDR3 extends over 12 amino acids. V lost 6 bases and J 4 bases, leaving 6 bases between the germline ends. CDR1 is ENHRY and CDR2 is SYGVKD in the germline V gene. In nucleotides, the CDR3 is TGTGCCATCAGGACAGATAATGAAAAACTGTTTTTT. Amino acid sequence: CAIRTDNEKLFF.

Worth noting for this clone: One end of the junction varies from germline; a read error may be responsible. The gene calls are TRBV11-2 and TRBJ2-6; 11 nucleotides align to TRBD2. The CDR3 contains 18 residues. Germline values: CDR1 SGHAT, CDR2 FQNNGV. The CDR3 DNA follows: TGTGCCAGCACCCTAGGGACTAGCGGAAGCGTTGGGGCCAACGTCCCGACTTTC. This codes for CASTLGTSGSVGANVPTF.